Following are 4 T cell receptor beta chains from one sample sequenced in a study of T cells in Graves' hyperthyroidism and ophthalmopathy. The TCR beta CDR3 regions underwent amplification using RNA transcripts as the source. HTBI primers were the set used in a first-round RT-PCR of the TCR CDR3. TCRdb recomputed calls from the multiplex PCR reads with MiXCR, one row per CDR3 protein. The sample shows hundreds of thousands of distinct CDR3 sequences, more than 14% of them seen only once. Sequences were obtained from blood. The receptors originated from a woman aged 45-65 years with Graves' ophthalmopathy.

Ten or more counts support this clonotype. V is TRBV28 and J is TRBJ2-7, with TRBD2 as a possible D gene (7 bases). Germline V lookup: CDR1 MDHEN, CDR2 SYDVKM. This CDR3 is built from 13 residues. V dropped 9 bases and J dropped 7 bases, with 19 bases sitting between them. The CDR3 coding sequence is TGTGCCAGTATAGCAACGGGGGGCAGTGAGCAGTACTTC. Translation: CASIATGGSEQYF.

This chain connects TRBV7-8 to TRBJ1-6, with TRBD1 as a possible D gene (6 bases). This CDR3 region has 14 residues. Trimming took 4 bases from V and 7 from J, leaving 11 bases between them. Germline V CDR1 and CDR2: SGHVS, FQNEAQ. This CDR3 reads CASSSKGGNSPLHF. As DNA, the CDR3 is TGTGCCAGCAGCTCCAAGGGGGGAAATTCACCCCTCCACTTT.

The gene calls are TRBV18 and TRBJ2-7, with 11 bases that match TRBD2. There are 15 residues in the CDR3. J was trimmed by 4 bases and V by 3 bases; bases with no gene match: 5. CDR1 KGHSH and CDR2 LQKENI come from the germline V gene. The CDR3, as DNA: TGTGCCAGCTCACCGCCGGGACTAGCGGCATACGAGCAGTACTTC. It specifies CASSPPGLAAYEQYF.

This clonotype was found many times. The chain has TRBV7-2 and TRBJ1-1; D ambiguous. CDR3 length equals 16 residues. Trimming shortened V by 5 bases and J by 0 bases, and 16 bases separated the two germline ends. Germline CDR1 reads SGHTA; CDR2 reads FQGNSA. The CDR3 here is CASSPVEGTMNTEAFF. Here the CDR3 DNA reads TGTGCCAGCAGCCCAGTGGAGGGCACGATGAACACTGAAGCTTTCTTT.